This T cell receptor beta chain came from a study of T cell changes during pregnancy in multiple sclerosis. The CDR3 totals 16 residues. CDR1 MNHEY and CDR2 SVGAGI come from the germline V gene. Trimming at V came to 1 base and at J to 2 bases, leaving 8 bases not matched to a gene. The data were produced by immunoSEQ multiplex PCR, yet TCRdb's version contains in-frame clones alone and is incomplete. The sample yields 55,000 to 65,000 clones, 90% seen once. This receptor was obtained from a female donor in good health, enrolled as a control in a pregnancy study. This material consisted of peripheral blood, taken in the first trimester of pregnancy. V usage is TRBV6-5 and J usage is TRBJ2-7; 7 bases are shared with TRBD1. CDR3 sequence: CASSYLRTGITYEQYF. The CDR3 DNA reads TGTGCCAGCAGTTACTTGAGGACAGGAATTACCTACGAGCAGTACTTC.